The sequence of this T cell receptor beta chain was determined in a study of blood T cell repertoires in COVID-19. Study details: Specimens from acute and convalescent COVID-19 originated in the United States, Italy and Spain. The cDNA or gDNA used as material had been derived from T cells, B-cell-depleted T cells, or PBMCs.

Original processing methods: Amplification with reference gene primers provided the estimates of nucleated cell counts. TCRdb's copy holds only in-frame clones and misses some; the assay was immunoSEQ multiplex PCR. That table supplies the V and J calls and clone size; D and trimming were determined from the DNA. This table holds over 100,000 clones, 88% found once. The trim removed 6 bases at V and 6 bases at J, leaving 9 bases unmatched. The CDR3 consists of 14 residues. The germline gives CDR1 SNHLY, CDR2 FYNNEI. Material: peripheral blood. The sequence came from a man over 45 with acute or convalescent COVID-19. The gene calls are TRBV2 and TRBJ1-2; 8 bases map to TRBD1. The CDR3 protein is CASSRDRSADGYTF. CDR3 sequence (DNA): TGTGCCAGCAGCAGGGACAGGTCAGCGGATGGCTACACCTTC.